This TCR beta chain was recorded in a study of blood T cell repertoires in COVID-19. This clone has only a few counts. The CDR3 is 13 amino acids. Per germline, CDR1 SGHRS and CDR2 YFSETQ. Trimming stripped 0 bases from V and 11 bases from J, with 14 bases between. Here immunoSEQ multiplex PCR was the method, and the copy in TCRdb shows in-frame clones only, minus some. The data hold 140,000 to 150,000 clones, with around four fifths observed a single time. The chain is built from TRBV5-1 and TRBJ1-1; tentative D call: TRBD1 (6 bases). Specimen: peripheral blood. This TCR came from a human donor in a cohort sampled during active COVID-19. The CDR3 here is CASSLAVGGLAFF. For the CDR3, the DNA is TGCGCCAGCAGCTTGGCCGTCGGGGGGCTCGCTTTCTTT. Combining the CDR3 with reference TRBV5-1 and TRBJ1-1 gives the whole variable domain KAGVTQTPRYLIKTRGQQVTLSCSPISGHRSVSWYQQTPGQGLQFLFEYFSETQRNKGNFPGRFSGRQFSNSRSEMNVSTLELGDSALYLCASSLAVGGLAFFGQGTRLTVV.